One T cell receptor beta chain is described in this entry. Its antigen is not known. Within the ViraFEST assay, antigen-specific CD4+ T cells underwent expansion with viral peptide pools prior to sequencing. An approximately 10-day culture period preceded the isolation of CD4+ T cells. According to PCR results, the person was infected with SARS-CoV-2 between March and December 2020. It was an HIV-1 Nef peptide pool that made up the negative control culture. Generated by immunoSEQ multiplex PCR, the TCRdb table keeps only in-frame clones and is missing some. This table has fewer than 60,000 clones, under 80% appearing once. The data derive from a study of vaccination effects on CD4 cells after COVID-19. The study, taken as a whole, reports: Marked clonal contraction of infection- and vaccine-induced clones was seen late after vaccination.

The TCR was taken from a human donor who had a prior SARS-CoV-2 infection. The starting material was CD4+ T cells from PBMCs cultured with HIV peptides, obtained before COVID-19 vaccination. Described subset: HIV-1 Nef peptide pool negative control/reference culture.

DNA of the CDR3: TGTGCCAGCAGTTTAAGAGGTGGCTACACCTTC. This translates into CASSLRGGYTF. The chain employs TRBV12-3 or TRBV12-4 and TRBJ1-2; D is undetermined. Trimming removed 2 bases from V and 7 bases from J, with 5 bases in between. This CDR3 contains 11 residues.